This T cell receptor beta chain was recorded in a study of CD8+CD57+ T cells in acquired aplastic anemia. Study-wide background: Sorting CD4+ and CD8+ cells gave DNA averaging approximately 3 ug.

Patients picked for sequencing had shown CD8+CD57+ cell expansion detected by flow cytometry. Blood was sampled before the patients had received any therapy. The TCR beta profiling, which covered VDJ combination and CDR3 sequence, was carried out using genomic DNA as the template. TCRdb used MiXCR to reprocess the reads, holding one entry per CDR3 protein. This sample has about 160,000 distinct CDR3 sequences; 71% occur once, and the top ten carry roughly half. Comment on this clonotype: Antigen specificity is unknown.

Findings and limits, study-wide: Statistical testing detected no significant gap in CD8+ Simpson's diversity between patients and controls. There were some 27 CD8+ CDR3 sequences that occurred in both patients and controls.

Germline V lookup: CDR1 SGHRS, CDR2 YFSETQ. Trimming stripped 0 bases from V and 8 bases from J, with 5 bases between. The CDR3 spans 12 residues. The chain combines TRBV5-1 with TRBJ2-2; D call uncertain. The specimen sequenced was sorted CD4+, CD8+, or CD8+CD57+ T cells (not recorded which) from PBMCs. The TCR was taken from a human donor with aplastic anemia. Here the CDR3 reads CASSLARGELFF. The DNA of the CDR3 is TGCGCCAGCAGCTTGGCCAGGGGGGAGCTGTTTTTT.